A single T cell receptor (beta chain) is shown here with its context. Its specificity is not known. Between the trimmed V and J ends, which lost 6 bases and 7 bases, there was a span of 12 bases. Germline assignment: CDR1 SGHTA and CDR2 FQGNSA. The CDR3 is 12 amino acids. The data stem from a study of blood T cells in healthy people across ages. The study, taken as a whole, reports: Naive CD4+ cell counts and diversity both ran higher in long-lived than in aged donors. Not knowing donor CMV status may have confounded expanded clonotype changes.

With a J-beta primer mix and a sample-barcoded 5' primer, a second PCR ran about 7 to 11 cycles. TCRdb fed the 5' RACE reads into MiXCR, producing one record per CDR3 protein. The sample has 950,000 to 1,200,000 distinct CDR3 sequences; about two fifths are singletons. The gene calls are TRBV7-2 and TRBJ1-1, with D hard to call. Sequencing was carried out using blood. The receptor's source is a man aged 18 to 30 in good health. The DNA for the CDR3 is TGTGCCAGCAGTTTACTTCAGAGTGAAGCTTTCTTT. As protein: CASSLLQSEAFF. The complete variable domain, with remaining parts taken from reference TRBV7-2 and TRBJ1-1, reads GAGVSQSPSNKVTEKGKDVELRCDPISGHTALYWYRQSLGQGLEFLIYFQGNSAPDKSGLPSDRFSAERTGGSVSTLTIQRTQQEDSAVYLCASSLLQSEAFFGQGTRLTVV.